The 19 T cell receptor beta chains presented below share a single source sample, sequenced in a study of regulatory T cells in long-lasting Graves disease (dated by TCRdb to the early 2020s). Libraries were prepared through multiplex PCR. Sequencer: Illumina HiSeq 4000. iRepertoire HTBI primers and Arm-PCR amplification of CDR3 regions were used to construct TCR beta libraries. Using fastp at Q25 and MiXCR, TCRdb reprocessed the public reads and kept productive beta chains. Each entry merges the rows of one CDR3 protein and shows their most common DNA and genes. Across this sample there are approximately 480,000 distinct CDR3 sequences, with around 15% seen only once. The ten largest clones take up 10% to 15% of the sample. The time point tag for this specimen amounts to: newly diagnosed GD, antithyroid drugs for less than 3 months. RNA was extracted from PBMCs in TRIzol for both TCR sequencing and RNA sequencing.

The data also belong to a second study, concerning T cells in Graves' hyperthyroidism and ophthalmopathy.

The sample in question was peripheral blood mononuclear cells (PBMCs), obtained at new diagnosis, from a patient treated with antithyroid drugs. Receptor source: a man aged 40-49 years with Graves disease. Donor details come from another sample of the same person, matched by shared clones.

This chain links TRBV6-1 with TRBJ1-5; D perhaps matches TRBD1 (6 bases). The CDR3 is 14 amino acids. Germline V gene lookup returns CDR1 MNHNS and CDR2 SASEGT. The V gene lost 5 bases and the J gene lost 4 bases, with 12 bases spanning the gap. CDR3 protein: CASSRGRGNQPQHF. For the CDR3, the DNA is TGTGCCAGCAGTCGAGGCAGGGGAAATCAGCCCCAGCATTTT.

This clonotype was seen more than once but under ten times. The CDR3 DNA is TGTGCCAGCAGTCCCCAACTAGCCAAAAACATTCAGTACTTC. Its translation: CASSPQLAKNIQYF. The V call is TRBV12-3 or TRBV12-4, the J call TRBJ2-4; no firm D call. The CDR3 is made up of 14 amino acids. V was cut by 5 bases and J by 0 bases, with 8 bases left in between.

This clonotype was picked up a small number of times. V is TRBV7-9 and J is TRBJ2-1; 10 nucleotides line up with TRBD2. The CDR3 length is 17 residues. V dropped 3 bases and J dropped 2; count of bases not matched to a gene: 7. Germline assignment: CDR1 SEHNR and CDR2 FQNEAQ (reference sequence). The CDR3 loop is CASSFGSGRVTYNEQFF. Here the CDR3 DNA reads TGTGCCAGCAGCTTTGGCAGCGGGAGGGTTACCTACAATGAGCAGTTCTTC.

In regard to this clonotype: This may stem from a read error, because a much larger clone lies one nucleotide away. This chain connects TRBV6-2 or TRBV6-3 to TRBJ1-1, with a possible D match to TRBD1 (6 bases). The CDR3 sequence is 14 residues long. Germline loops: CDR1 MNHEY, CDR2 SVGEGT. Trimming took off 6 bases at V and 6 bases at J, with 17 bases between the two ends. Written as DNA, the CDR3 is TGTGCCAGCAGGGAACAGGGCCTTGACGCTGAAGCTTTCTTT. Translation: CASREQGLDAEAFF.

The CDR3 reads CASSEPTGSNEQFF. The CDR3 DNA reads TGTGCCAGCAGTGAACCGACAGGGTCCAATGAGCAGTTCTTC. J is TRBJ2-1 and V is TRBV6-1; 7 bases fit TRBD1. Germline trimming cut 2 bases from V and 6 bases from J; bases unmatched to any gene: 4. This CDR3 has 14 amino acids. Germline V CDR1 and CDR2: MNHNS, SASEGT.

This clonotype was counted only a few times. The V call is TRBV7-8, the J call TRBJ2-1; 8 positions match TRBD2. Per germline, CDR1 SGHVS and CDR2 FQNEAQ. The CDR3 sequence is 16 residues long. V dropped 3 bases and J dropped 0; count of bases not matched to a gene: 4. CDR3 residues: CASSFGSGASYNEQFF. The CDR3 DNA reads TGTGCCAGCAGCTTCGGTAGCGGGGCCTCCTACAATGAGCAGTTCTTC. The full variable domain, its missing parts supplied by reference TRBV7-8 and TRBJ2-1, is GAGVSQSPRYKVAKRGQDVALRCDPISGHVSLFWYQQALGQGPEFLTYFQNEAQLDKSGLPSDRFFAERPEGSVSTLKIQRTQQEDSAVYLCASSFGSGASYNEQFFGPGTRLTVL.

This clonotype has ten or more counts. The J gene is TRBJ2-7, the V gene TRBV30; no clear D. Germline V gene data show CDR1 as GTSNPN and CDR2 as SVGIG (reference sequence). V shed 4 bases and J shed 2 bases, with 12 bases lying between them. The CDR3 has 13 residues. The CDR3 spells CAWKVNGPYEQYF. CDR3 nucleotide sequence: TGTGCCTGGAAGGTTAACGGCCCCTACGAGCAGTACTTC.

V gene TRBV6-1 combines with J gene TRBJ2-5; TRBD2 agrees at 11 bases. Trimming cost V 8 bases and J 0 bases; bases outside gene matches: 5. The CDR3 runs to 15 residues. Looked up from germline, CDR1 is MNHNS and CDR2 is SASEGT. The CDR3, as DNA: TGTGCCAGCGAAATAGCGGGAGGGCACCAAGAGACCCAGTACTTC. Amino acids: CASEIAGGHQETQYF.

The rearrangement links TRBV6-1 to TRBJ2-5; D is undetermined. CDR3 length: 13 residues. Germline V gives CDR1 MNHNS, CDR2 SASEGT. V dropped 6 bases and J dropped 4 bases, with 12 bases sitting between them. The CDR3 loop reads CASRWPGVETQYF. CDR3 nucleotide sequence: TGTGCCAGCAGGTGGCCCGGCGTAGAGACCCAGTACTTC.

This clonotype was detected a few times. The rearrangement links TRBV11-2 to TRBJ2-2, with 13 bases lining up with TRBD2. Germline V lookup: CDR1 SGHAT, CDR2 FQNNGV. CDR3 size: 19 residues. With 0 bases clipped from V and 3 bases from J, the junction kept 7 bases outside the gene matches. CDR3 nucleotide sequence: TGTGCCAGCAGCTTAGATCGAACTAGCGGGAGGGCCGACACCGGGGAGCTGTTTTTT. This gives the protein CASSLDRTSGRADTGELFF.

The sample holds a few counts of this clonotype. The chain carries TRBV29-1 and TRBJ2-7; 11 bases match TRBD1. This CDR3 region has 13 residues. CDR1 and CDR2 from the germline V gene are SQVTM and ANQGSEA. CDR3 sequence: CGAGTGGSYEQYF. The CDR3 DNA follows: TGCGGCGCAGGGACAGGGGGCTCCTACGAGCAGTACTTC.

This chain uses TRBV29-1 with TRBJ2-3; 13 bases are shared with TRBD2. Germline values: CDR1 SQVTM, CDR2 ANQGSEA. J was trimmed by 2 bases and V by 7 bases; bases with no gene match: 3. CDR3 length equals 14 residues. The CDR3: CSGTSGRATDTQYF. The CDR3, as DNA: TGCAGCGGAACTAGCGGGAGGGCCACAGATACGCAGTATTTT.

This clonotype was counted ten times or more. The genes are TRBV28 and TRBJ2-1, with no clear D. Trimming pared 6 bases from V and 2 bases from J, leaving 14 bases between. Germline lookup yields CDR1 MDHEN and CDR2 SYDVKM. CDR3 size: 15 residues. CDR3 region: CASRIDGVAYNEQFF. The CDR3 DNA follows: TGTGCCAGCAGGATCGACGGAGTGGCCTACAATGAGCAGTTCTTC.

Only a few counts were recorded for this clonotype. The genes are TRBV5-1 and TRBJ2-3, with D possibly TRBD1 on 5 matching bases. The CDR3 covers 14 residues. Germline loops: CDR1 SGHRS, CDR2 YFSETQ. V was cut by 4 bases and J by 3 bases, with 12 bases left in between. The CDR3 reads CASSQIQVTDTQYF. The CDR3, as DNA: TGCGCCAGCAGCCAGATACAGGTAACAGATACGCAGTATTTT.

This clonotype has just a few counts. The rearrangement uses TRBV6-5 and TRBJ1-5, with TRBD1 as a possible D gene (5 bases). V lost 4 bases to trimming and J lost 5 bases, with 15 bases between them. Germline values: CDR1 MNHEY, CDR2 SVGAGI. The CDR3 spans 15 residues. The CDR3 DNA sequence: TGTGCCAGCAGTTTGAACCCAGGGTTGGATCAGCCCCAGCATTTT. Translating it yields CASSLNPGLDQPQHF.

This clonotype was counted between two and nine times. The CDR3 bases are TGTGCCAGCAGACCCGGGCCTAAACTTAGCACCGGGGAGCTGTTTTTT. Translated: CASRPGPKLSTGELFF. The chain has TRBV7-9 and TRBJ2-2, with no clear D. The CDR3 consists of 16 residues. Looked up from germline, CDR1 is SEHNR and CDR2 is FQNEAQ (reference sequence). Trimming took off 6 bases at V and 4 bases at J, with 18 bases between the two ends.

This clonotype was picked up a small number of times. This chain connects TRBV29-1 to TRBJ2-1, with a weak D call TRBD2 (5 bases). CDR1 is SQVTM, CDR2 ANQGSEA, per germline. CDR3 length equals 13 residues. Trimming took off 1 base at V and 12 bases at J, with 16 bases between the two ends. CDR3 DNA sequence: TGCAGCGTTGAAGCCGCCGGTGCGGGCGTGCAGTTCTTC. This codes for CSVEAAGAGVQFF.

This clonotype was seen ten or more times. V gene TRBV30 combines with J gene TRBJ1-6, with D unclear. The CDR3 runs to 13 residues. CDR1 is GTSNPN, CDR2 SVGIG, per germline (reference sequence). Trimming removed 5 bases from V and 7 bases from J, with 12 bases in between. CDR3 in DNA: TGTGCCTGGTCTGACGGATGGAATTCACCCCTCCACTTT. It codes for CAWSDGWNSPLHF.

This clonotype has a count of ten or more. This rearrangement joins TRBV5-1 to TRBJ2-3, with 8 bases matching TRBD2. The ends lost 1 base at V and 0 bases at J; junction bases unmatched: 4. This CDR3 is 16 amino acids long. CDR1 is SGHRS, CDR2 YFSETQ, per germline. The CDR3 bases are TGCGCCAGCAGCTTGTTTGCTAGCGGGAGCACAGATACGCAGTATTTT. Its translation: CASSLFASGSTDTQYF.